This T cell receptor beta chain was sequenced in a study of blood T cell repertoires in COVID-19. The CDR3 consists of 13 residues. Germline CDR1 and CDR2: MDHEN and SYDVKM. The V end lost 3 bases, the J end lost 3 bases, and 6 bases lay between the germline ends. The repertoire was sequenced with immunoSEQ multiplex PCR; TCRdb's copy has only in-frame clones and lacks some. The data contain 250,000 or so clones, 82% of them seen just once; the ten biggest clones take up roughly 3.4%. The gene calls are TRBV28 and TRBJ2-4, with no clear D. Sequences were obtained from peripheral blood. This receptor was taken from a woman younger than 30 with acute or convalescent COVID-19. This CDR3 reads CASSLAVKNIQYF. The CDR3 region has the DNA TGTGCCAGCAGTTTGGCAGTCAAAAACATTCAGTACTTC.